What follows is one T cell receptor beta chain and its context. V lost 6 bases, J lost 10 bases, and 12 bases stayed unmatched. The CDR3 length is 16 residues. The germline V gene encodes CDR1 LNHDA and CDR2 SQIVND (reference sequence). Use of 60 Vbeta and 13 Jbeta primers characterized the PCR. As processed by the authors: The count from a later analysis was about 80 million unique TCR beta chains, approximately 9.9 million of them shared. This table comes from immunoSEQ multiplex PCR, and its TCRdb copy is limited to in-frame clones, with some not included. D and trimming come from the DNA, and the V and J calls and clone size come from that table. This table holds more than 85,000 clones, 12% found once. This specimen comes from a study of cytomegalovirus exposure and HLA in healthy donors. The wider study: There were under 130 million unique TCR beta sequences, drawn from 150 million to 200 million T cells, in an earlier analysis. Caucasian-associated ancestry cluster membership applied to 75% to 85% of nearly 400 genotyped donors.

The chain couples TRBV19 to TRBJ2-1; TRBD2 aligns across 13 bases. The sample taken for sequencing was PBMCs. The source is a man aged 35-49 years in good health and CMV-seropositive. CDR3 sequence: CASSKITSGRALEQFF. CDR3 nucleotides: TGTGCCAGTAGCAAAATTACTAGCGGGAGGGCCTTGGAGCAGTTCTTC.